What follows are 17 T cell receptor beta chains derived from one specimen sequenced in a study of cytomegalovirus exposure and HLA in healthy donors. PCR employed 60 Vbeta and 13 Jbeta primers. Sequencing used immunoSEQ multiplex PCR; TCRdb keeps in-frame clones, though not all of them. The sample totals 220,000 or so clones; its top ten clones hold 1.1%. The sequenced sample was PBMCs. These receptors came from a girl aged 2 to 10 in good health and CMV-seropositive.

The chain couples TRBV4-1 to TRBJ1-5; possible D gene TRBD1, 6 bases. The CDR3 loop spans 14 amino acids. With 0 bases removed from V and 6 bases from J, the gap between germline ends came to 9 bases. CDR1 and CDR2 (germline): MGHRA, YSYEKL. The CDR3 DNA sequence: TGCGCCAGCAGCCAAGACCGCAGGGGTCAGCCCCAGCATTTT. As protein: CASSQDRRGQPQHF.

The chain employs TRBV28 and TRBJ2-3; TRBD2 agrees at 10 bases. V shed 5 bases and J 10 bases; nucleotides not matched to a gene: 6. The CDR3 consists of 13 residues. CDR1 and CDR2 (germline): MDHEN, SYDVKM. The CDR3 coding sequence is TGTGCCAGCAGTAGGCTAGCGGGAGAGGCGCAGTATTTT. This translates into CASSRLAGEAQYF. Full variable domain (outside the CDR3, taken from reference TRBV28 and TRBJ2-3): DVKVTQSSRYLVKRTGEKVFLECVQDMDHENMFWYRQDPGLGLRLIYFSYDVKMKEKGDIPEGYSVSREKKERFSLILESASTNQTSMYLCASSRLAGEAQYFGPGTRLTVL.

The chain recombines TRBV28 with TRBJ2-1, with 8 bases matching TRBD1. The length of the CDR3 is 14 residues. V was pared by 4 bases and J by 4 bases, with 3 bases of the junction left unmatched. Germline CDR1 MDHEN, CDR2 SYDVKM. The CDR3 region is CASSSGTGYNEQFF. The CDR3 DNA reads as TGTGCCAGCAGTTCCGGGACAGGTTACAATGAGCAGTTCTTC.

As for this clone: Other DNA sequences in the sample encode the same CDR3. This chain uses TRBV19 with TRBJ2-3, with 12 bases aligning to TRBD2. The length of the CDR3 is 14 residues. In germline, CDR1 is LNHDA, CDR2 SQIVND (reference sequence). With 9 bases clipped from V and 5 bases from J, the junction kept 6 bases outside the gene matches. The CDR3 loop is CASRLAGVGDTQYF. Written as DNA, the CDR3 is TGTGCCAGCCGACTAGCGGGAGTGGGAGATACGCAGTATTTT. Full variable domain (remainder filled in from reference TRBV19 and TRBJ2-3): DGGITQSPKYLFRKEGQNVTLSCEQNLNHDAMYWYRQDPGQGLRLIYYSQIVNDFQKGDIAEGYSVSREKKESFPLTVTSAQKNPTAFYLCASRLAGVGDTQYFGPGTRLTVL.

The V gene is TRBV5-4, the J gene TRBJ1-2; D not resolved. Per the germline V gene, CDR1 is SGHNT and CDR2 is YYREEE (reference sequence). The V gene lost 1 base and the J gene lost 7 bases, with 11 bases spanning the gap. The CDR3 length is 13 residues. The CDR3 spells CASSLWELGGYTF. Here the CDR3 DNA reads TGTGCCAGCAGCTTGTGGGAGTTGGGTGGCTACACCTTC. Variable domain in full (rest from reference TRBV5-4 and TRBJ1-2): ETGVTQSPTHLIKTRGQQVTLRCSSQSGHNTVSWYQQALGQGPQFIFQYYREEENGRGNFPPRFSGLQFPNYSSELNVNALELDDSALYLCASSLWELGGYTFGSGTRLTVV.

The rearrangement links TRBV28 to TRBJ2-1, with 7 bases matching TRBD2. J was trimmed by 4 bases and V by 3 bases; bases with no gene match: 15. Germline V gene lookup returns CDR1 MDHEN and CDR2 SYDVKM. The CDR3 length is 18 residues. CDR3 coding DNA: TGTGCCAGCAGTTTCCGGTTAACGGGGGGTGGTTCGTACAATGAGCAGTTCTTC. This sequence encodes CASSFRLTGGGSYNEQFF.

This chain's CDR3 is CASNRGGLLGTEAFF. The CDR3 bases are TGTGCCAGCAACCGTGGGGGACTTTTGGGCACTGAAGCTTTCTTT. This chain connects TRBV5-4 to TRBJ1-1; possibly TRBD1 for D (5 bases). Deletions cut 6 bases from V and 4 bases from J, with 19 bases between. CDR3 size: 15 residues. Germline V gene sequence: CDR1 SGHNT, CDR2 YYREEE (reference sequence).

The genes are TRBV5-6 and TRBJ2-7; 9 nucleotides agree with TRBD1. J lost 4 bases, V lost 2 bases, and 7 bases had no gene match. The CDR3 is 15 amino acids. Germline loops: CDR1 SGHDT, CDR2 YYEEEE. The CDR3 DNA is TGTGCCAGCAGCTTTGCACCCGGGACAGGGTACGAGCAGTACTTC. Translation gives CASSFAPGTGYEQYF.

The chain joins TRBV7-8 to TRBJ1-5, with D possibly matching TRBD1 (5 bases). Trimming removed 1 base at V and 5 bases at J, with 12 bases between. The CDR3 has 15 amino acids. The V gene's germline CDR1 is SGHVS and CDR2 FQNEAQ. CDR3 amino acids: CASSLGGDEDQPQHF. The CDR3 bases are TGTGCCAGCAGCTTAGGGGGGGACGAGGATCAGCCCCAGCATTTT.

The V call is TRBV28, the J call TRBJ2-5; D is unresolved. The germline gives CDR1 MDHEN, CDR2 SYDVKM. The CDR3 contains 14 residues. V lost 2 bases, J lost 5 bases, and 12 bases lay in between. This CDR3 reads CASSLRTNGETQYF. In nucleotides, the CDR3 is TGTGCCAGCAGTTTACGCACTAACGGGGAGACCCAGTACTTC.

The chain employs TRBV7-9 and TRBJ2-7, with D possibly being TRBD2 (7 bases). V lost 5 bases, J lost 2 bases, and 13 bases lay in between. CDR1 and CDR2 from the germline V gene are SEHNR and FQNEAQ (reference sequence). The CDR3 has 14 amino acids. CDR3 protein: CASSLRGAPYEQYF. Here the CDR3 DNA reads TGTGCCAGCAGCCTACGGGGGGCGCCCTACGAGCAGTACTTC.

The chain carries TRBV27 and TRBJ1-2, with 7 bases lining up with TRBD1. V shed 4 bases and J 2 bases; nucleotides not matched to a gene: 10. CDR3 length: 16 residues. Germline loops: CDR1 MNHEY, CDR2 SMNVEV (reference sequence). The CDR3 loop reads CASSSLTGLLNYGYTF. In nucleotides, the CDR3 is TGTGCCAGCAGTTCCCTGACAGGGCTTTTAAACTATGGCTACACCTTC.

V is TRBV19 and J is TRBJ1-5; D perhaps matches TRBD1 (6 bases). CDR1 and CDR2 from the germline V gene are LNHDA and SQIVND (reference sequence). With 5 bases removed from V and 3 bases from J, the gap between germline ends came to 8 bases. The CDR3 is 13 amino acids. The CDR3 nucleotides are TGTGCCAGTAGTCAGGGGCTCAATCAGCCCCAGCATTTT. This gives the protein CASSQGLNQPQHF.

The chain employs TRBV7-3 and TRBJ2-5; TRBD2 matches 7 bases. Germline assignment: CDR1 SGHTA and CDR2 FQGTGA. V shed 1 base and J 2 bases; nucleotides not matched to a gene: 4. The CDR3 totals 15 residues. CDR3 nucleotide sequence: TGTGCCAGCAGCTTAAGTGGCGGGGGACAAGAGACCCAGTACTTC. This translates into CASSLSGGGQETQYF.

The chain uses TRBV6-1 and TRBJ1-5, with D maybe TRBD1 (5 bases). Trimming left V 5 bases short and J 6 bases short, with 17 bases between. There are 15 residues in the CDR3. Germline V gives CDR1 MNHNS, CDR2 SASEGT. The CDR3 sequence is CASSPGGSRGQPQHF. The CDR3, as DNA: TGTGCCAGCAGTCCAGGTGGATCAAGGGGTCAGCCCCAGCATTTT.

CDR3 sequence (DNA): TGTGCCAGCAGCGGCCGCACTAGCGGGAGTTTCTCCGAGCAGTACTTC. Amino acid sequence: CASSGRTSGSFSEQYF. The chain carries TRBV14 and TRBJ2-7; 11 bases line up with TRBD2. The CDR3 is 16 amino acids. The V and J ends lost 5 bases and 6 bases, in that order; junction bases with no gene match: 12. The germline V gene has CDR1 SGHDN and CDR2 FVKESK.

This chain connects TRBV7-8 to TRBJ2-3; no reliable D call. The germline V gene encodes CDR1 SGHVS and CDR2 FQNEAQ. Trimming pared 5 bases from V and 3 bases from J, leaving 6 bases between. This CDR3 is built from 12 residues. The CDR3 here is CASSLFTDTQYF. In DNA form, the CDR3 reads TGTGCCAGCAGCCTTTTTACAGATACGCAGTATTTT.